These T cell receptor beta chains were read from a single sample in a study of cytomegalovirus exposure and HLA in healthy donors. Data came from immunoSEQ multiplex PCR; TCRdb stores just in-frame clones and leaves some out. The sample lists 150,000 to 200,000 clones, 81% occurring once. The material sequenced was PBMCs. The origin of the receptors is a man in his forties or fifties in good health and CMV-seropositive. CDR3s include the opening cysteine and the closing phenylalanine or tryptophan. The D gene is left open where the match is weak. Rows may omit the clone size; those that give it use once, few, many or a size class.

v_gene: TRBV5-3; abundance: -; j_gene: TRBJ2-1; d_gene: TRBD2; CDR3nt: TGTGCCAGAAGCTTGAGGGTGGGAGGGGTATCCTACAATGAGCAGTTCTTC; CDR3aa: CARSLRVGGVSYNEQFF
v_gene: TRBV28; abundance: -; j_gene: TRBJ2-7; d_gene: TRBD1; CDR3nt: TGTGCCAGCAGCCTGAGACAGGGGCGATCCTACGAGCAGTACTTC; CDR3aa: CASSLRQGRSYEQYF
v_gene: TRBV5-4; abundance: -; j_gene: TRBJ2-7; d_gene: -; CDR3nt: TGTGCCACCTTTTCACAGGTCGGCTCCTACGAGCAGTACTTC; CDR3aa: CATFSQVGSYEQYF
v_gene: TRBV19; abundance: -; j_gene: TRBJ2-3; d_gene: TRBD2; CDR3nt: TGTGCCAGTAGTATTTTACCCGGGACTAGCGGGAGGGTCACAGATACGCAGTATTTT; CDR3aa: CASSILPGTSGRVTDTQYF
v_gene: TRBV5-1; abundance: -; j_gene: TRBJ2-7; d_gene: -; CDR3nt: TGCGCCAGCAGCTTAGAGATGGGCAGGGCCTACGAGCAGTACTTC; CDR3aa: CASSLEMGRAYEQYF
v_gene: TRBV6-5; abundance: -; j_gene: TRBJ1-4; d_gene: -; CDR3nt: TGTGCCAGCAGTCAAGGGGTTACTAATGAAAAACTGTTTTTT; CDR3aa: CASSQGVTNEKLFF
v_gene: TRBV27; abundance: once; j_gene: TRBJ2-1; d_gene: TRBD2; CDR3nt: TGTGCCAGCAGCGGGACTAGCGACCTTTGGCAGTTCTTC; CDR3aa: CASSGTSDLWQFF
v_gene: TRBV6-5; abundance: -; j_gene: TRBJ2-3; d_gene: -; CDR3nt: -; CDR3aa: CASSSSDRAGDTQYF
v_gene: TRBV6-5; abundance: -; j_gene: TRBJ1-3; d_gene: TRBD1; CDR3nt: TGTGCCAGCACCCCGGGACAGGCTACCCACACCATATATTTT; CDR3aa: CASTPGQATHTIYF
v_gene: TRBV7-9; abundance: -; j_gene: TRBJ2-1; d_gene: TRBD2; CDR3nt: TGTGCCAGCAGCCTTGGCCGGGGGAGGGGAAATGAGCAGTTCTTC; CDR3aa: CASSLGRGRGNEQFF
v_gene: TRBV25-1; abundance: once; j_gene: TRBJ1-3; d_gene: -; CDR3nt: TGTGCCGCGGGGGTCTCTGGAAACACCATATATTTT; CDR3aa: CAAGVSGNTIYF
v_gene: TRBV12-5; abundance: -; j_gene: TRBJ2-3; d_gene: -; CDR3nt: TGTGCTAGTGGTTCCCTATCGGAGGGCCTCTATACGCAGTATTTT; CDR3aa: CASGSLSEGLYTQYF
v_gene: TRBV2; abundance: -; j_gene: TRBJ2-7; d_gene: TRBD1; CDR3nt: TGTGCCAGCAGTGAAGTGTATGGGACAGGGAAAAACGAGCAGTACTTC; CDR3aa: CASSEVYGTGKNEQYF
v_gene: TRBV5-6; abundance: -; j_gene: TRBJ1-5; d_gene: -; CDR3nt: TGTGCCAGCAGCTTTAGTAGGTGGGGGGGTGAGCCCCAGCATTTT; CDR3aa: CASSFSRWGGEPQHF
v_gene: TRBV1; abundance: -; j_gene: TRBJ2-5; d_gene: -; CDR3nt: TGCACCAGCAGCCATCGCCCTCGACGGGACTTCCAAGAGACCCAGTACTTC; CDR3aa: CTSSHRPRRDFQETQYF
v_gene: TRBV4-1; abundance: -; j_gene: TRBJ2-7; d_gene: TRBD1; CDR3nt: TGCGCCAGCAGCCCTCGAGGACAGGGGGCCTACGAGCAGTACTTC; CDR3aa: CASSPRGQGAYEQYF
v_gene: TRBV7-3; abundance: -; j_gene: TRBJ2-5; d_gene: TRBD2; CDR3nt: TGTGCCAGCAGCCTGGGACTAGCGGGGGGTGCGGGGGAGACCCAGTACTTC; CDR3aa: CASSLGLAGGAGETQYF
v_gene: TRBV5-4; abundance: -; j_gene: TRBJ1-6; d_gene: -; CDR3nt: TGTGCCAGCAGCTTGTCCGGTACTTCACCCCTCCACTTT; CDR3aa: CASSLSGTSPLHF
v_gene: TRBV5-4; abundance: -; j_gene: TRBJ1-5; d_gene: -; CDR3nt: TGTGCCAGCAGCTTAGCGGCAGGAGCTTGGAATCAGCCCCAGCATTTT; CDR3aa: CASSLAAGAWNQPQHF
v_gene: TRBV10-1; abundance: -; j_gene: TRBJ2-2; d_gene: -; CDR3nt: TGCGCCAGCCAGGGGCCCGGGGAGCTGTTTTTT; CDR3aa: CASQGPGELFF
v_gene: TRBV7-2; abundance: -; j_gene: TRBJ2-7; d_gene: TRBD1; CDR3nt: TGTGCCAGCAGCTTAAGTACCGGGACAGGGGGCGCCGAGCAGTACTTC; CDR3aa: CASSLSTGTGGAEQYF
v_gene: TRBV4-1; abundance: -; j_gene: TRBJ2-3; d_gene: TRBD2; CDR3nt: TGCGCCAGCAGCCTTCCGGGACTAGCCGTAGATACGCAGTATTTT; CDR3aa: CASSLPGLAVDTQYF
v_gene: TRBV19; abundance: few; j_gene: TRBJ1-1; d_gene: -; CDR3nt: TGTGCCAGTAGTATAGATCGGGGTTTGGGGACTGAAGCTTTCTTT; CDR3aa: CASSIDRGLGTEAFF
v_gene: TRBV25-1; abundance: -; j_gene: TRBJ1-3; d_gene: -; CDR3nt: TGTGCCAGCAGCCCTTCTGGAAACACCATATATTTT; CDR3aa: CASSPSGNTIYF
v_gene: TRBV2; abundance: -; j_gene: TRBJ2-5; d_gene: -; CDR3nt: TGTGCCAGCAGCGGGACATTCCAAGAGACCCAGTACTTC; CDR3aa: CASSGTFQETQYF
v_gene: TRBV6-6; abundance: -; j_gene: TRBJ2-5; d_gene: -; CDR3nt: TGTGCCAGCAGTAACACCGGGACAACCCAAGAGACCCAGTACTTC; CDR3aa: CASSNTGTTQETQYF
v_gene: TRBV5-1; abundance: -; j_gene: TRBJ2-7; d_gene: -; CDR3nt: TGCGCCAGCAGCCAGGGGACAACGAGCTCCTACGAGCAGTACTTC; CDR3aa: CASSQGTTSSYEQYF
v_gene: TRBV30; abundance: -; j_gene: TRBJ2-7; d_gene: TRBD2; CDR3nt: TGTGCCTGGAGTGTGGGAGGGGTAGTTGGCGAGCAGTACTTC; CDR3aa: CAWSVGGVVGEQYF
v_gene: TRBV4-1; abundance: -; j_gene: TRBJ1-1; d_gene: TRBD1; CDR3nt: TGCGCCAGCAGCCAGCTCCAGGGGGCTAGGACTGAAGCTTTCTTT; CDR3aa: CASSQLQGARTEAFF
v_gene: TRBV7-2; abundance: -; j_gene: TRBJ2-2; d_gene: -; CDR3nt: TGTGCCAGCAGCTCGGGAGTACCGGGGGAGCTGTTTTTT; CDR3aa: CASSSGVPGELFF
v_gene: TRBV2; abundance: -; j_gene: TRBJ1-3; d_gene: -; CDR3nt: TGTGCCAGTGGGGCCCGCTCTGGAAACACCATATATTTT; CDR3aa: CASGARSGNTIYF
v_gene: TRBV29-1; abundance: -; j_gene: TRBJ2-3; d_gene: -; CDR3nt: TGCAGCGCCGCAGGTGGCCTCCTCAGCACAGATACGCAGTATTTT; CDR3aa: CSAAGGLLSTDTQYF
v_gene: TRBV9; abundance: once; j_gene: TRBJ2-7; d_gene: TRBD1; CDR3nt: TGTGCCAGCAGCGCCGGTTTACAGGGGAACCACGAGCAGTACTTC; CDR3aa: CASSAGLQGNHEQYF
v_gene: TRBV20-1; abundance: -; j_gene: TRBJ2-1; d_gene: -; CDR3nt: TGCAGTGCCGCAGTCAATGAGCAGTTCTTC; CDR3aa: CSAAVNEQFF
v_gene: TRBV7-6; abundance: -; j_gene: TRBJ2-7; d_gene: -; CDR3nt: TGTGCCAGCAGCTTGAAGGACACGGCCTACGAGCAGTACTTC; CDR3aa: CASSLKDTAYEQYF
v_gene: TRBV2; abundance: -; j_gene: TRBJ2-7; d_gene: TRBD1; CDR3nt: TGTGCCAGCAGCCTGACAGGGGCATTTACTGGGCAGTACTTC; CDR3aa: CASSLTGAFTGQYF
v_gene: TRBV7-9; abundance: once; j_gene: TRBJ2-1; d_gene: TRBD2; CDR3nt: TGTGCCAGCAGCCTAGGTGCGGGAGAAGGGCACAATGAGCAGTTCTTC; CDR3aa: CASSLGAGEGHNEQFF
v_gene: TRBV11-2; abundance: -; j_gene: TRBJ2-3; d_gene: TRBD2; CDR3nt: TGTGCCAGCGGGACTAGCGGGGTGGCAGATACGCAGTATTTT; CDR3aa: CASGTSGVADTQYF
v_gene: TRBV9; abundance: -; j_gene: TRBJ1-1; d_gene: -; CDR3nt: TGTGCCAGCAGCGCCGCCAGGACAGACCGGGTCTCTGAAGCTTTCTTT; CDR3aa: CASSAARTDRVSEAFF
v_gene: TRBV5-4; abundance: -; j_gene: TRBJ2-7; d_gene: TRBD2; CDR3nt: TGTGCCAGCAGCTTGTTGCCTGGTCCCGGGACTAGCGGGAGAGTCTACGAGCAGTACTTC; CDR3aa: CASSLLPGPGTSGRVYEQYF
v_gene: TRBV18; abundance: -; j_gene: TRBJ2-7; d_gene: -; CDR3nt: TGTGCCAGCTCACCGACAACCTACGAGCAGTACTTC; CDR3aa: CASSPTTYEQYF
v_gene: TRBV7-9; abundance: few; j_gene: TRBJ1-6; d_gene: -; CDR3nt: TGTGCCAGCAGTCCAAGCCAAGCTGGTAATTCACCCCTCCACTTT; CDR3aa: CASSPSQAGNSPLHF
v_gene: TRBV6-4; abundance: once; j_gene: TRBJ1-6; d_gene: TRBD1; CDR3nt: TGTGCCAGCAACGATCGACAGGGGCGGTTGCCCCTCCACTTT; CDR3aa: CASNDRQGRLPLHF
v_gene: TRBV29-1; abundance: -; j_gene: TRBJ1-2; d_gene: -; CDR3nt: TGCAGCGTTGCGACAGGCCGTGGCTACACCTTC; CDR3aa: CSVATGRGYTF
v_gene: TRBV28; abundance: -; j_gene: TRBJ1-2; d_gene: -; CDR3nt: TGTGCCAGCAGTCCACACATGGGGCCCACTAACTATGGCTACACCTTC; CDR3aa: CASSPHMGPTNYGYTF
v_gene: TRBV7-9; abundance: -; j_gene: TRBJ2-5; d_gene: -; CDR3nt: TGTTCCAGCACCTTTGTATCAGAGACCCAGTACTTC; CDR3aa: CSSTFVSETQYF
v_gene: TRBV7-9; abundance: -; j_gene: TRBJ2-5; d_gene: TRBD1; CDR3nt: TGTGCCAGCACCGGACGGACAGGACAAGAGACCCAGTACTTC; CDR3aa: CASTGRTGQETQYF